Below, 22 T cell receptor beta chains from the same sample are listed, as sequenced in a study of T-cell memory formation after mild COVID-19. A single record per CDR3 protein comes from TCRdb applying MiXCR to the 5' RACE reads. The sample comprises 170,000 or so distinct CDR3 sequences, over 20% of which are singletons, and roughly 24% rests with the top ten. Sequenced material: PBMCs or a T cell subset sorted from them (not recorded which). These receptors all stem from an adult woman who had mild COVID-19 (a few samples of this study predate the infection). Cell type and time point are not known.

CDR3 bases: TGTGCCAGCAGCCTCCCGGAGGGTGGGAACAATGAGCAGTTCTTC. Protein product: CASSLPEGGNNEQFF. The rearrangement links TRBV7-8 to TRBJ2-1; TRBD2 is a possible D gene (6 bases). Germline V gene sequence: CDR1 SGHVS, CDR2 FQNEAQ. Trimming pared 5 bases from V and 5 bases from J, leaving 16 bases between. The CDR3 is made up of 15 amino acids.

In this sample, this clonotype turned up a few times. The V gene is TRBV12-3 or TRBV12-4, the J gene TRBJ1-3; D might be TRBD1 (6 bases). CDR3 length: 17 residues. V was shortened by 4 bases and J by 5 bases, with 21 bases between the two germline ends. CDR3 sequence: CASSSIPRTEARNTIYF. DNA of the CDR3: TGTGCCAGCAGTTCCATACCAAGGACAGAAGCCCGAAACACCATATATTTT.

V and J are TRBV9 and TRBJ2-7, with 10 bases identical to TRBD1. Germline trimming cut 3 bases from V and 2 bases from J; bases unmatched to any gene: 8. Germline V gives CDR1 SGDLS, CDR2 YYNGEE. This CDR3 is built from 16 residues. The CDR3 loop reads CASSGTGTGAPYEQYF. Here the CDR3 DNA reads TGTGCCAGCAGCGGGACCGGGACAGGGGCCCCCTACGAGCAGTACTTC.

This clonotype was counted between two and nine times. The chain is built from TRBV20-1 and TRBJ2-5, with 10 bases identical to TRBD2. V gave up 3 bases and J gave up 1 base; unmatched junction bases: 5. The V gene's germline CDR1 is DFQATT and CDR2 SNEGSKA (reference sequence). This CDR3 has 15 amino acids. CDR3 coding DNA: TGCAGTGCTAGGGATAGCGGGAGGACCCAAGAGACCCAGTACTTC. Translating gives CSARDSGRTQETQYF.

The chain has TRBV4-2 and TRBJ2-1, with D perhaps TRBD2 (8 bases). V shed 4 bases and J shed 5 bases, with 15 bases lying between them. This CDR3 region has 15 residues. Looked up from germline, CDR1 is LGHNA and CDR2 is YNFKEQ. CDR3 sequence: CASSPGGGMDNEQFF. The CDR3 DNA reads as TGTGCCAGCAGCCCGGGAGGGGGCATGGACAATGAGCAGTTCTTC.

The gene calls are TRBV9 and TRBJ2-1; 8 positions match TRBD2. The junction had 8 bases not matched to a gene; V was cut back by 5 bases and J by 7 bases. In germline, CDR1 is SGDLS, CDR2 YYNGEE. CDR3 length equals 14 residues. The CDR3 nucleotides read TGTGCCAGCAGTGAATCTAGCGGGCGGAATGAGCAGTTCTTC. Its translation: CASSESSGRNEQFF. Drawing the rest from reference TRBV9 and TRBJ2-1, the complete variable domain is DSGVTQTPKHLITATGQRVTLRCSPRSGDLSVYWYQQSLDQGLQFLIQYYNGEERAKGNILERFSAQQFPDLHSELNLSSLELGDSALYFCASSESSGRNEQFFGPGTRLTVL.

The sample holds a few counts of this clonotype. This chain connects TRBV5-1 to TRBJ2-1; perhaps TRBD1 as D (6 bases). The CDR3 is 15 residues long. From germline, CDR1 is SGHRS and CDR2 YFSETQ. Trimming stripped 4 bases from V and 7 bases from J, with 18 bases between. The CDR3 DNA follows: TGCGCCAGCAGCCCCACTTACAGGGAGCGGAATGAGCAGTTCTTC. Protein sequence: CASSPTYRERNEQFF.

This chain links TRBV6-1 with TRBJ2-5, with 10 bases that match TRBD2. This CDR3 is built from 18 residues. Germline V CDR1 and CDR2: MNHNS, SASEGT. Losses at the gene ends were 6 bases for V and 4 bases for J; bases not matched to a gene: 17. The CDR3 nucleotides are TGTGCCAGCAGGCGACTAGCGGGCTACACCACCGAAGGAGAGACCCAGTACTTC. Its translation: CASRRLAGYTTEGETQYF.

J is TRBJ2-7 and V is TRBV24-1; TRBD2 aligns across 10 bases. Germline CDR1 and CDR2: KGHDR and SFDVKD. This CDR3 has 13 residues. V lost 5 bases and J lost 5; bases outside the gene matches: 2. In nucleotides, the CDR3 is TGTGCCACCAGTGCTCTAGCGGGAGACGAGCAGTACTTC. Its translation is CATSALAGDEQYF.

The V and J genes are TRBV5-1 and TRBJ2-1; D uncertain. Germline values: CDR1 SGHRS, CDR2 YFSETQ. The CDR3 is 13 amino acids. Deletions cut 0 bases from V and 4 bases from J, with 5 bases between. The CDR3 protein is CASSLGFYNEQFF. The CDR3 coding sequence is TGCGCCAGCAGCTTGGGCTTTTACAATGAGCAGTTCTTC.

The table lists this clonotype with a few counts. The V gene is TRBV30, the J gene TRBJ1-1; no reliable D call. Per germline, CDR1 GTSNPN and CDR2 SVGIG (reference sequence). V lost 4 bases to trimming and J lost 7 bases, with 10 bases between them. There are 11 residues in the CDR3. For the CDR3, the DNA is TGTGCCTGGAAAGTCCACTTTGAAGCTTTCTTT. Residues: CAWKVHFEAFF.

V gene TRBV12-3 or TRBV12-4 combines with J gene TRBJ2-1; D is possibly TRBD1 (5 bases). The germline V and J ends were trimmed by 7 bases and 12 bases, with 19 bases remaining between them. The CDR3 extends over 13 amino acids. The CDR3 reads CASTQGGSGLQFF. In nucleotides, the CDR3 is TGTGCCAGCACCCAGGGTGGCTCCGGTTTGCAGTTCTTC.

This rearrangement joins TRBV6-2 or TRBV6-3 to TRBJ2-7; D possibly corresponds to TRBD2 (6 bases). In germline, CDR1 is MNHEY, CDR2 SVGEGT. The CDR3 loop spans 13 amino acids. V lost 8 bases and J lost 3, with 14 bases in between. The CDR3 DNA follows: TGTGCCAGCGGGGACTCCCCCGACTACGAGCAGTACTTC. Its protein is CASGDSPDYEQYF.

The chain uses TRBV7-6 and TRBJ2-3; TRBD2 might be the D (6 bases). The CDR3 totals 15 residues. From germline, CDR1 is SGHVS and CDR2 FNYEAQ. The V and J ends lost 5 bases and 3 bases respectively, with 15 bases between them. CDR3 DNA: TGTGCCAGCAGCCCGCTCTCGGGAGTGACAGATACGCAGTATTTT. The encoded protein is CASSPLSGVTDTQYF.

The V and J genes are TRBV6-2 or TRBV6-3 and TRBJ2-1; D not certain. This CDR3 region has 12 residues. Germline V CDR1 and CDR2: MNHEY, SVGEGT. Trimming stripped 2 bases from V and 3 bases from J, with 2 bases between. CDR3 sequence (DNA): TGTGCCAGCAGTTACCTCTACAATGAGCAGTTCTTC. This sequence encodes CASSYLYNEQFF.

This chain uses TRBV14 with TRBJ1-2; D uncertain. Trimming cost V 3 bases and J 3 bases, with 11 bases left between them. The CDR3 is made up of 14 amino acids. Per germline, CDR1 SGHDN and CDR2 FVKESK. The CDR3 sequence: CASSQSARYYGYTF. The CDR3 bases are TGTGCCAGCAGCCAGAGCGCAAGATACTATGGCTACACCTTC.

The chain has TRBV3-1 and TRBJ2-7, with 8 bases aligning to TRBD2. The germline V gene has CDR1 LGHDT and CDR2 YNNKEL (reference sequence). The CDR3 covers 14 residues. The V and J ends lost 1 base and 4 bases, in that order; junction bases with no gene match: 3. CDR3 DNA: TGTGCCAGCAGCCAAGCAGGACTAGCATACGAGCAGTACTTC. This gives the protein CASSQAGLAYEQYF.

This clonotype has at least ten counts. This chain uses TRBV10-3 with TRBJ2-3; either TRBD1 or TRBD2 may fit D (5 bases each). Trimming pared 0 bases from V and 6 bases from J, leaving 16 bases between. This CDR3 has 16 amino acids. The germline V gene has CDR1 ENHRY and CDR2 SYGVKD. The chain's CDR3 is CAISESHRDSGDTQYF. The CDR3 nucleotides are TGTGCCATCAGTGAGTCGCACCGGGATTCAGGGGATACGCAGTATTTT.

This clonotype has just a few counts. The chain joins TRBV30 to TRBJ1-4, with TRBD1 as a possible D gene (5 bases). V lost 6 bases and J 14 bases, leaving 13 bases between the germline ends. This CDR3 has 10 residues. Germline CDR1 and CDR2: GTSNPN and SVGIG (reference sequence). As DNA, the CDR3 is TGTGCCTGCGAGGGACCCACCCTGTTTTTT. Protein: CACEGPTLFF.

CDR3 bases: TGTGCCAGCAGTTCTACAGGGTTCGCCTACAATGAGCAGTTCTTC. Protein product: CASSSTGFAYNEQFF. This sequence joins TRBV28 and TRBJ2-1, with a weak D call TRBD1 (6 bases). The CDR3 consists of 15 residues. Germline CDR1 reads MDHEN; CDR2 reads SYDVKM. V lost 4 bases and J 2 bases, leaving 12 bases between the germline ends.

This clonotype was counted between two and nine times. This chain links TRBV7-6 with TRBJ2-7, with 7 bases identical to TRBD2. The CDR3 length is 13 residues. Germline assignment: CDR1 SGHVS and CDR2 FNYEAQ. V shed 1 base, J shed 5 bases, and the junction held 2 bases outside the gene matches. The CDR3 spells CASSLEAGDEQYF. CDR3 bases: TGTGCCAGCAGCTTAGAGGCGGGAGACGAGCAGTACTTC.

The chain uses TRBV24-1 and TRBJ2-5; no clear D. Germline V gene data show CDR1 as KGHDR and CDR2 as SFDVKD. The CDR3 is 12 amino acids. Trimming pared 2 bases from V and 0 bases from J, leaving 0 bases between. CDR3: CATSDYQETQYF. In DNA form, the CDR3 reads TGTGCCACCAGTGATTACCAAGAGACCCAGTACTTC.